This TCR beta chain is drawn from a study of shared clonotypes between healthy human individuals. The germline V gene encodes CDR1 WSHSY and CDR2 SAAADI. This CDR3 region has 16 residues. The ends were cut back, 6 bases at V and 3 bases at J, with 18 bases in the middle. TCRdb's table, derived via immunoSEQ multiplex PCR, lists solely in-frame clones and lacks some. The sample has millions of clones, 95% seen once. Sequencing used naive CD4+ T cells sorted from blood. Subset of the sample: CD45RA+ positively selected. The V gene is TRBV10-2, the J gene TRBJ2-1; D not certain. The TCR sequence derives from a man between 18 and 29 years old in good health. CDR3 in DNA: TGCGCCAGCAGCGTGTTACCCGGGTCCAGCTACAATGAGCAGTTCTTC. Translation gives CASSVLPGSSYNEQFF.